The sequence of this TCR beta chain was determined in a study of cytomegalovirus exposure and HLA in healthy donors (dated by TCRdb to between 2016 and 2019). As for the study more broadly: A later analysis indicated that the 120 or so validation repertoires were generated on the platform also employed for the approximately 670 repertoires of the first cohort. The study was designed to test whether signatures of past pathogen exposure could be identified by cataloging public T cell receptors. High-throughput TCR immunosequencing, statistical association of individual TCRs with disease status, and machine learning were combined to predict cytomegalovirus infection status. A separate validation cohort of over a hundred different subjects was used in addition to the 666-subject first cohort.

As encoded in the germline V gene, CDR1 is SGHDT while CDR2 is YYEEEE. The germline ends are 9 bases apart after V is trimmed by 4 bases and J by 4 bases. Measured from the cysteine to the phenylalanine, the CDR3 is 13 residues long. CDR3 DNA only is kept here, 39 bases in frame from base 1. The library was obtained by the immunoSEQ multiplex PCR assay. As for the authors' bioinformatics: A statistical classification framework was built for diagnosing cytomegalovirus status from the catalog of TCR beta chain sequences. The source is immuneACCESS, and TCRdb retained only in-frame sequences with V and J called. Part of the clones is not carried over; for the studies checked, unresolved V genes explain less than half of this, and the remainder is unexplained. Clone size and V and J calls were adopted from that table, with D and trimming inferred from the DNA. The sample has 98,000 or so clones on record, around 85% of them singletons. The ten largest clones take up around 3.1% of the sample.

The donors were included in the validation cohort of around 120 subjects, a group kept apart from the roughly 730-subject first cohort. About this clone itself: This receptor's antigen is unknown. Base qualities are not at hand, and no much larger clone is one base apart.

The full study reports these points: The study listed 164 TCR beta chains as associated with cytomegalovirus. The classifier was reported to diagnose cytomegalovirus status with high specificity and sensitivity in both the original and validation cohorts. The authors suggested that the approach could potentially be extended to other disease states and immunological phenotypes. Most TCR sequences were observed very rarely across donors, whereas some public TCRs were present in many individuals. Three of the identified cytomegalovirus-associated TCR beta chains were confirmed in vitro to be specific for cytomegalovirus antigens. The validation cohort had no HLA typing available for a later analysis, so co-occurrence within that cohort was assessed over all 120 or so repertoires. Subsequent analysis determined that TCRs grouped into clusters in the first cohort also showed a tendency toward co-occurrence across the roughly 130 validation repertoires, and 94% of cluster scores exceeded 0.

Specimen: PBMCs. The rearrangement combines TRBV5-6 with TRBJ2-1, with an unclear D gene assignment. This receptor was obtained from a woman under 30 in good health and CMV-seronegative. The sequence in DNA is TGTGCCAGCAGCACTCCGGGTTACAATGAGCAGTTCTTC. Its product reads: CASSTPGYNEQFF. Here the CDR3 is joined to the reference TRBV5-6 and TRBJ2-1 genes, and the full variable domain is: DAGVTQSPTHLIKTRGQQVTLRCSPKSGHDTVSWYQQALGQGPQFIFQYYEEEERQRGNFPDRFSGHQFPNYSSELNVNALLLGDSALYLCASSTPGYNEQFFGPGTRLTVL.